These T cell receptor beta chains were read from a single sample in a study of lymphopenia after photon versus proton radiotherapy. The protocol was immunoSEQ multiplex PCR, while the TCRdb copy is restricted to in-frame clones and leaves out a portion. The table shows about 65,000 clones, with 85% to 90% occurring only once. Sequencing was performed on peripheral blood, taken from a patient treated with proton-based radiotherapy. The receptors shown here come from an older man with esophageal cancer. The CDR3 runs from the conserved cysteine through the conserved F or W. D genes are given only for firm matches. Clone size appears in some rows only: once, few, many, or a class for an expanded clone.

>TRBJ2-7|TRBD1|TRBV5-6|.
CASSYRQGAQKRQYF
TGTGCCAGCAGCTACAGACAGGGGGCACAGAAACGGCAGTACTTC
>TRBJ2-1|TRBD1|TRBV19|.
CASTTGQGGNEQFF
TGTGCCAGTACAACAGGACAGGGAGGCAATGAGCAGTTCTTC
>TRBJ1-3|.|TRBV30|.
CAWSRASGNTIYF
TGTGCCTGGAGTAGGGCTTCCGGAAACACCATATATTTT
>TRBJ2-5|.|TRBV19|few
CASSKSQETQYF
TGTGCCAGTAGTAAATCCCAAGAGACCCAGTACTTC
>TRBJ2-3|TRBD2|TRBV7-3|.
CASSLAGVGSDTQYF
TGTGCCAGCAGCTTAGCGGGGGTTGGGTCAGATACGCAGTATTTT
>TRBJ2-5|TRBD2|TRBV29-1|.
CSVEGSSGKETQYF
TGCAGCGTCGAGGGATCTAGCGGGAAGGAGACCCAGTACTTC
>TRBJ2-6|.|TRBV30|.
CAWRKSGANVLTF
TGTGCCTGGCGAAAATCTGGGGCCAACGTCCTGACTTTC
>TRBJ2-7|TRBD2|TRBV5-1|few
CASSLDGTTMEQYF
TGCGCCAGCAGCTTGGATGGGACTACAATGGAGCAGTACTTC
>TRBJ2-7|TRBD1|TRBV2|.
CASSRAGGSYEQYF
TGTGCCAGCAGTAGGGCAGGGGGATCCTACGAGCAGTACTTC
>TRBJ2-1|.|TRBV7-8|.
CASRTGISYNEQFF
TGTGCCAGCCGCACAGGGATATCCTACAATGAGCAGTTCTTC
>TRBJ1-1|.|TRBV15|few
CATSRAFSSAAEAFF
TGTGCCACCAGCAGAGCTTTCTCTTCGGCCGCTGAAGCTTTCTTT
>TRBJ2-1|TRBD2|TRBV4-3|.
CASSPTSGAYNEQFF
TGCGCCAGCAGCCCGACTAGCGGGGCCTACAATGAGCAGTTCTTC
>TRBJ2-1|.|TRBV19|.
CASRLSRGTYNEQFF
TGTGCCAGTCGCCTATCACGGGGTACCTACAATGAGCAGTTCTTC
>TRBJ1-2|.|TRBV5-1|.
CASSSDGYYGYTF
TGCGCCAGCAGCTCGGACGGTTACTATGGCTACACCTTC
>TRBJ1-3|.|TRBV5-1|.
CASSSEPDPRGFSGNTIYF
TGCGCCAGCAGCTCCGAACCAGACCCCAGGGGATTCTCTGGAAACACCATATATTTT
>TRBJ1-2|.|TRBV2|.
CASSTRDGMVLYGYTF
TGTGCCAGCAGTACTCGGGACGGTATGGTCTTATATGGCTACACCTTC
>TRBJ1-5|TRBD1|TRBV19|once
CASSDRDRTSNQPQHF
TGTGCCAGTAGTGACCGGGACAGGACCAGCAATCAGCCCCAGCATTTT
>TRBJ1-1|.|TRBV28|once
CASRNIGMNTEAFF
TGTGCCAGCAGGAACATCGGGATGAACACTGAAGCTTTCTTT
>TRBJ1-1|.|TRBV5-1|.
CASSLEGLRGTEAFF
TGCGCCAGCAGCTTAGAAGGTTTACGAGGCACTGAAGCTTTCTTT
>TRBJ2-5|TRBD2|TRBV6-5|.
CASSRGTRGQETQYF
TGTGCCAGCAGTCGCGGGACTAGAGGCCAAGAGACCCAGTACTTC
>TRBJ2-1|TRBD1|TRBV5-4|few
CASSGPGQHYNEQFF
TGTGCCAGCAGCGGACCGGGACAGCATTACAATGAGCAGTTCTTC
>TRBJ2-1|TRBD2|TRBV19|.
CASSIRTSSYNEQFF
TGTGCCAGTAGTATAAGGACTAGCTCCTACAATGAGCAGTTCTTC
>TRBJ2-1|TRBD1|TRBV19|.
CASSIIPGQGANEQFF
TGTGCCAGTAGTATAATCCCGGGACAGGGGGCAAATGAGCAGTTCTTC
>TRBJ2-3|.|TRBV6-5|once
CASTRPSTDTQYF
TGTGCCAGCACCCGGCCTAGCACAGATACGCAGTATTTT
>TRBJ1-1|.|TRBV29-1|few
CSVVVNTEAFF
TGCAGCGTTGTAGTGAACACTGAAGCTTTCTTT
>TRBJ2-3|.|TRBV7-8|once
CASSLTQGSTSDTQYF
TGTGCCAGCAGCTTAACACAGGGTTCTACCTCAGATACGCAGTATTTT
>TRBJ2-1|TRBD1|TRBV4-3|.
CASSQDALDRGDRNEQFF
TGCGCCAGCAGCCAAGACGCCCTGGACAGGGGAGATCGCAATGAGCAGTTCTTC
>TRBJ1-5|.|TRBV4-1|few
CASSQVLGNQPQHF
TGCGCCAGCAGCCAAGTTTTGGGCAATCAGCCCCAGCATTTT
>TRBJ2-6|.|TRBV19|few
CASSPQGRDGANVLTF
TGTGCCAGTAGTCCCCAGGGCAGAGATGGGGCCAACGTCCTGACTTTC
>TRBJ1-4|.|TRBV4-1|.
CASSSRGSSDNEKLFF
TGCGCCAGCAGCTCAAGAGGGTCCTCCGACAATGAAAAACTGTTTTTT
>TRBJ1-2|.|TRBV10-3|.
CAIRADGSNSLNYGYTF
TGTGCCATCAGGGCCGACGGGTCCAACTCCCTTAACTATGGCTACACCTTC
>TRBJ1-4|TRBD1|TRBV6-6|.
CASSYSNTGEEKLFF
TGTGCCAGCAGTTACTCGAATACAGGGGAGGAAAAACTGTTTTTT
>TRBJ1-3|.|TRBV19|.
CASALSGNTIYF
TGTGCCAGTGCACTCTCTGGAAACACCATATATTTT
>TRBJ1-1|.|TRBV30|.
CAWLDLNTEAFF
TGTGCCTGGCTTGACTTGAACACTGAAGCTTTCTTT
>TRBJ1-3|.|TRBV6-5|few
CASSYSGPWDGNTIYF
TGTGCCAGCAGTTACTCTGGCCCGTGGGATGGAAACACCATATATTTT
>TRBJ2-1|TRBD2|TRBV19|.
CASSIGLAGVYNEQFF
TGTGCCAGTAGTATAGGACTAGCGGGGGTTTACAATGAGCAGTTCTTC
>TRBJ1-3|.|TRBV11-2|.
CASSGSAEGAGNTIYF
TGTGCCAGCAGCGGCTCAGCGGAGGGGGCTGGAAACACCATATATTTT
>TRBJ2-7|.|TRBV4-1|.
CASSQQGFISYEQYF
TGCGCCAGCAGCCAGCAGGGTTTTATCTCCTACGAGCAGTACTTC
>TRBJ1-1|.|TRBV6-1|once
CASSLRGVGTEAFF
TGTGCCAGCAGTTTAAGAGGAGTGGGCACTGAAGCTTTCTTT
>TRBJ2-7|TRBD1|TRBV12-5|.
CATTGGNTYEQYF
TGTGCTACTACAGGGGGCAATACCTACGAGCAGTACTTC